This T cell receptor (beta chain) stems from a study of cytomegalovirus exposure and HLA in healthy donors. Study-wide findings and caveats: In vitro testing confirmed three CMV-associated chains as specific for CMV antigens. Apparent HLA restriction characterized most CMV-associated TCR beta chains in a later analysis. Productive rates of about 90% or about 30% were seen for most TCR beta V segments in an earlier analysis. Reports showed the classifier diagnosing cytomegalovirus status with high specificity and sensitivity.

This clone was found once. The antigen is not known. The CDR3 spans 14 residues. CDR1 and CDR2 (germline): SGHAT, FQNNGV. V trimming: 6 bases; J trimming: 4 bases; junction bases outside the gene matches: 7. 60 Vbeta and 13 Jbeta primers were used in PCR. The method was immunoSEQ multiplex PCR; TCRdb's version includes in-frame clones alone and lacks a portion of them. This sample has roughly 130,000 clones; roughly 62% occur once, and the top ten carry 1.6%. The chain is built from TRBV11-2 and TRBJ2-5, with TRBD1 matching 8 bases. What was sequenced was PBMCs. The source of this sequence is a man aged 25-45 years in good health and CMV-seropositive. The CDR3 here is CASSLTGARETQYF. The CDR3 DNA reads TGTGCCAGCAGTTTGACAGGGGCCCGAGAGACCCAGTACTTC.